These T cell receptor beta chains were read from a single sample in a study of T cell repertoires in cytomegalovirus infection. TCRdb itself ran the reads through MiXCR, one entry per CDR3 protein. The sample records just under 300,000 distinct CDR3 sequences, about 9.2% being singletons. The sequencing input was PBMCs. These TCRs come from a human donor in good health (CMV status not recorded). Some clones in this sample may be carry-over from other donors' samples. Each CDR3 is given with its conserved first and last residue. The D gene is left open where the match is weak. Some rows mark clone size as missing; the rest say once, few, many or name a class of expanded clone.

j_gene | v_gene | abundance | d_gene | CDR3aa | CDR3nt
TRBJ1-1 | TRBV6-4 | once | - | CASSDTGGFQPRTEAFF | TGTGCCAGCAGTGATACAGGCGGATTTCAACCGAGGACTGAAGCTTTCTTT
TRBJ1-5 | TRBV28 | many | - | CASGTQHF | TGTGCCAGCGGGACCCAGCATTTT
TRBJ2-7 | TRBV27 | many | - | CASSLRGLSYEQYF | TGTGCCAGCAGTTTAAGGGGTCTCTCCTACGAGCAGTACTTC
TRBJ1-4 | TRBV29-1 | many | - | CSVGGWGRGEKLFF | TGCAGCGTTGGGGGCTGGGGCCGCGGAGAAAAACTGTTTTTT
TRBJ1-1 | TRBV12-5 | few | - | CASGTSGTPNTEAFF | TGTGCTAGTGGTACCTCCGGGACTCCGAACACTGAAGCTTTCTTT
TRBJ2-5 | TRBV2 | many | TRBD1 | CASSGQGETQYF | TGTGCCAGCAGTGGACAGGGGGAGACCCAGTACTTC
TRBJ2-2 | TRBV28 | many | - | CASTVGGLDTGELFF | TGTGCCAGCACCGTGGGGGGGCTCGACACCGGGGAGCTGTTTTTT
TRBJ2-7 | TRBV29-1 | few | - | CSVRRSSTYEQYF | TGCAGCGTTCGCAGGTCGTCTACCTACGAGCAGTACTTC
TRBJ1-4 | TRBV4-1 | many | TRBD1 | CASSLGTGDGEKLFF | TGCGCCAGCAGCCTTGGGACAGGGGATGGGGAAAAACTGTTTTTT
TRBJ1-1 | TRBV29-1 | many | - | CSPHERTEAFF | TGCAGCCCTCATGAACGTACTGAAGCTTTCTTT
TRBJ1-5 | TRBV28 | many | TRBD1 | CASSDPTGASNQPQHF | TGTGCCAGCAGTGATCCGACAGGGGCGTCCAATCAGCCCCAGCATTTT
TRBJ2-5 | TRBV12-3/TRBV12-4 | many | - | CASSSHKETQYF | TGTGCCAGCAGTTCCCACAAAGAGACCCAGTACTTC
TRBJ2-7 | TRBV11-3 | many | - | CASSLSGGDTYEQYF | TGTGCCAGCAGCTTATCCGGGGGTGATACCTACGAGCAGTACTTC
TRBJ2-7 | TRBV29-1 | - | TRBD1 | CSVEGPGGYEQYF | TGCAGCGTTGAGGGCCCAGGGGGCTACGAGCAGTACTTC
TRBJ2-7 | TRBV12-3/TRBV12-4 | - | - | CASREGLSPSYEQYF | TGTGCCAGCAGAGAAGGACTTTCACCGAGCTACGAGCAGTACTTC
TRBJ2-2 | TRBV7-8 | many | - | CASSPTGGGTGELFF | TGTGCCAGCAGCCCCACGGGTGGGGGCACCGGGGAGCTGTTTTTT
TRBJ1-3 | TRBV7-9 | many | TRBD1 | CASSRGTATNTIYF | TGTGCCAGCAGCCGTGGGACAGCTACAAACACCATATATTTT
TRBJ2-1 | TRBV7-6 | many | TRBD2 | CASSLEGLAGGPQYYNEQFF | TGTGCCAGCAGCTTAGAGGGACTAGCGGGGGGACCCCAATACTACAATGAGCAGTTCTTC
TRBJ2-7 | TRBV4-2 | few | - | CASSQGDLLGEQYF | TGTGCCAGCAGCCAAGGGGACCTCCTTGGCGAGCAGTACTTC
TRBJ2-1 | TRBV5-1 | few | TRBD2 | CASKAGGQDEQFF | TGCGCCAGCAAGGCGGGGGGGCAGGATGAGCAGTTCTTC
TRBJ2-2 | TRBV7-6 | many | - | CASTVRGQAGTGELFF | TGTGCCAGCACCGTCAGAGGGCAGGCAGGCACCGGGGAGCTGTTTTTT
TRBJ2-1 | TRBV5-6 | - | - | CASSFDIDYEQFF | TGTGCCAGCAGCTTCGACATCGATTATGAGCAGTTCTTC
TRBJ1-2 | TRBV6-5 | - | TRBD1 | CASRRTGGQVWGYTF | TGTGCCAGCAGGCGAACAGGGGGTCAGGTGTGGGGCTACACCTTC
TRBJ2-2 | TRBV11-2 | many | TRBD2 | CASSSQSGTSGGNTGELFF | TGTGCCAGCAGCTCCCAATCCGGGACTAGCGGGGGAAACACCGGGGAGCTGTTTTTT
TRBJ1-1 | TRBV19 | - | - | CASNQGLNTEAFF | TGTGCCAGTAATCAGGGGCTGAACACTGAAGCTTTCTTT
TRBJ2-7 | TRBV6-2/TRBV6-3 | - | - | CASSYSRSYNEQYF | TGTGCCAGCAGTTACTCGCGCTCCTACAATGAGCAGTACTTC
TRBJ2-3 | TRBV2 | many | TRBD2 | CASSAGGPRTDTQYF | TGTGCCAGCTCCGCGGGGGGTCCCCGCACAGATACGCAGTATTTT
TRBJ1-4 | TRBV2 | - | TRBD1 | CASRRDRGSLATNEKLFF | TGTGCCAGCAGACGCGACAGGGGCTCCCTTGCAACTAATGAAAAACTGTTTTTT
TRBJ2-5 | TRBV7-2 | many | - | CASSPGPRVETQYF | TGTGCCAGCAGCCCTGGCCCTCGAGTGGAGACCCAGTACTTC
TRBJ1-1 | TRBV4-1 | many | - | CASSHHREGEAFF | TGCGCCAGCAGCCATCACAGGGAGGGAGAAGCTTTCTTT
TRBJ2-3 | TRBV7-6 | many | - | CASSLAASTTDTQYF | TGTGCCAGCAGCTTAGCGGCCTCCACCACAGATACGCAGTATTTT
TRBJ2-5 | TRBV20-1 | - | TRBD2 | CSARDSLAGYETQYF | TGCAGTGCTAGAGATTCCCTAGCGGGTTACGAGACCCAGTACTTC
TRBJ2-2 | TRBV5-5 | many | TRBD1 | CASSLKGQTGELFF | TGTGCCAGCAGCTTGAAGGGACAGACCGGGGAGCTGTTTTTT
TRBJ2-1 | TRBV5-4 | many | - | CASSFSRDEQFF | TGTGCCAGCAGCTTCTCCAGAGATGAGCAGTTCTTC
TRBJ1-1 | TRBV11-1 | many | - | CASSLVVRTAFGEAFF | TGTGCCAGCAGCTTAGTCGTCCGGACAGCCTTCGGGGAAGCTTTCTTT
TRBJ2-5 | TRBV5-6 | few | - | CASSFGRPQETQYF | TGTGCCAGCAGCTTCGGACGCCCCCAAGAGACCCAGTACTTC